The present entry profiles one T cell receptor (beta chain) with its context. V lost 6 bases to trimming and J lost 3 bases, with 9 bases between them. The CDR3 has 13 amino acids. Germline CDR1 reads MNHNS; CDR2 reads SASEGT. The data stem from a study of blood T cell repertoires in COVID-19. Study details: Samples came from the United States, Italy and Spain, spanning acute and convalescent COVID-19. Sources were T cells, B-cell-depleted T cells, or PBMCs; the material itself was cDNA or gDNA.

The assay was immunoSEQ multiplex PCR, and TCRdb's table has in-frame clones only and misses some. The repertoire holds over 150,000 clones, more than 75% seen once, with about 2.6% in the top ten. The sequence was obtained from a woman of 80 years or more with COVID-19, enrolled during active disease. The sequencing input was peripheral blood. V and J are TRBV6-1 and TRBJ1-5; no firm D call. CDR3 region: CASRRGNNQPQHF. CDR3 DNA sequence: TGTGCCAGCAGGCGGGGTAACAATCAGCCCCAGCATTTT.